Listed below are T cell receptor beta chains from one sample, sequenced in a study of early T cells in non-severe SARS-CoV-2 infection. In TCRdb, the 5' RACE reads were re-called with MiXCR into one record per CDR3 protein. The sample lists 65,000 to 75,000 distinct CDR3 sequences, about 12% occurring once. Material for sequencing was whole blood. Every receptor here comes from an adult who was a healthcare worker with PCR-confirmed SARS-CoV-2 infection or an uninfected control (not recorded which). The CDR3 runs from the conserved cysteine through the conserved F or W. The order of the fields is CDR3 length, V gene, clone size, D gene, CDR3 protein. The D gene is left open where the match is weak. A row's size may be missing; if present it is once, few, many or a size class.

len: 16
v_gene: TRBV20-1
abundance: few
d_gene: TRBD2
CDR3aa: CSARDLGGKRTDTQYF

len: 15
v_gene: TRBV4-1
abundance: -
d_gene: TRBD1
CDR3aa: CASSHPGQINEKLFF

len: 14
v_gene: TRBV27
abundance: many
d_gene: TRBD1
CDR3aa: CASKQQGATYGYTF

len: 15
v_gene: TRBV5-8
abundance: few
d_gene: TRBD2
CDR3aa: CASSYGTSGTDTQYF

len: 15
v_gene: TRBV10-3
abundance: many
d_gene: TRBD1
CDR3aa: CAISGTGSGNTEAFF

len: 15
v_gene: TRBV6-5
abundance: once
d_gene: TRBD1
CDR3aa: CASSYHLQGRTEAFF

len: 13
v_gene: TRBV5-1
abundance: -
d_gene: TRBD1
CDR3aa: CASSWQGDTEAFF

len: 14
v_gene: TRBV7-9
abundance: many
d_gene: -
CDR3aa: CASSLGLGTPEQYF

len: 11
v_gene: TRBV9
abundance: many
d_gene: -
CDR3aa: CASSPGRTQYF

len: 15
v_gene: TRBV7-2
abundance: -
d_gene: TRBD2
CDR3aa: CASSSLAGGPYEQYF

len: 13
v_gene: TRBV7-9
abundance: few
d_gene: -
CDR3aa: CASSPWRGDGYTF

len: 17
v_gene: TRBV15
abundance: few
d_gene: TRBD1
CDR3aa: CATTRGAQGASLYGYTF

len: 14
v_gene: TRBV5-4
abundance: few
d_gene: -
CDR3aa: CASSLRGVDEKLFF

len: 16
v_gene: TRBV7-2
abundance: -
d_gene: TRBD1
CDR3aa: CASSSPPGTVYYEQYF

len: 13
v_gene: TRBV7-2
abundance: many
d_gene: -
CDR3aa: CASSPTGPYEQYF

len: 11
v_gene: TRBV11-2
abundance: many
d_gene: -
CDR3aa: CASSTADTQYF

len: 12
v_gene: TRBV30
abundance: few
d_gene: -
CDR3aa: CAWRGRDYEQYF

len: 17
v_gene: TRBV2
abundance: few
d_gene: TRBD1
CDR3aa: CASNRDRAVLRRNEQFF

len: 19
v_gene: TRBV25-1
abundance: many
d_gene: TRBD1
CDR3aa: CASSGIPGQGGIRNQPQHF

len: 15
v_gene: TRBV15
abundance: many
d_gene: -
CDR3aa: CATSRDRLVAETQYF

len: 15
v_gene: TRBV5-1
abundance: few
d_gene: -
CDR3aa: CASSPTGSSYNEQFF

len: 17
v_gene: TRBV20-1
abundance: few
d_gene: TRBD2
CDR3aa: CSARDRLARSSYNEQFF

len: 18
v_gene: TRBV10-3
abundance: -
d_gene: -
CDR3aa: CAISESVRQATSTDTQYF

len: 15
v_gene: TRBV5-1
abundance: -
d_gene: -
CDR3aa: CASSLGPGGANVLTF

len: 14
v_gene: TRBV29-1
abundance: -
d_gene: TRBD1
CDR3aa: CSVSGTGGWYEQYF

len: 14
v_gene: TRBV19
abundance: few
d_gene: TRBD2
CDR3aa: CASKRVAGEETQYF

len: 14
v_gene: TRBV6-6
abundance: many
d_gene: TRBD1
CDR3aa: CATGDRTKSYEQYF

len: 15
v_gene: TRBV18
abundance: -
d_gene: TRBD2
CDR3aa: CASSPTQRGGDTQYF

len: 15
v_gene: TRBV5-1
abundance: many
d_gene: TRBD2
CDR3aa: CASSHSGGAQNEQFF

len: 15
v_gene: TRBV13
abundance: many
d_gene: TRBD2
CDR3aa: CASSSGGWASYEQYF

len: 14
v_gene: TRBV29-1
abundance: -
d_gene: -
CDR3aa: CSVDTWSSYNEQFF

len: 15
v_gene: TRBV18
abundance: -
d_gene: TRBD2
CDR3aa: CASSPRIAGYNEQFF

len: 13
v_gene: TRBV27
abundance: many
d_gene: -
CDR3aa: CASSFRTNEKLFF

len: 17
v_gene: TRBV25-1
abundance: few
d_gene: TRBD2
CDR3aa: CASSVYSGRGNTGELFF

len: 15
v_gene: TRBV12-5
abundance: -
d_gene: TRBD2
CDR3aa: CASGLEAGPTDTQYF

len: 14
v_gene: TRBV21-1
abundance: many
d_gene: -
CDR3aa: CASSKVPGSYEQYF

len: 15
v_gene: TRBV4-1
abundance: many
d_gene: -
CDR3aa: CASSQEQGPSYEQYF

len: 12
v_gene: TRBV7-3
abundance: few
d_gene: -
CDR3aa: CARRHPPGEAFF

len: 13
v_gene: TRBV19
abundance: many
d_gene: -
CDR3aa: CASSFSSTDTQYF

len: 13
v_gene: TRBV2
abundance: -
d_gene: -
CDR3aa: CASSVYRQETQYF

len: 15
v_gene: TRBV6-2/TRBV6-3
abundance: few
d_gene: TRBD1
CDR3aa: CASSLGTGRTTEAFF

len: 17
v_gene: TRBV6-1
abundance: -
d_gene: TRBD1
CDR3aa: CASSKTTGGVFTDTQYF

len: 14
v_gene: TRBV9
abundance: many
d_gene: TRBD1
CDR3aa: CASSEAGGSYEQYF

len: 13
v_gene: TRBV29-1
abundance: -
d_gene: -
CDR3aa: CSVVRSVGNEQFF

len: 15
v_gene: TRBV15
abundance: many
d_gene: -
CDR3aa: CATSPQAGKTDTQYF

len: 16
v_gene: TRBV7-8
abundance: -
d_gene: TRBD2
CDR3aa: CASSPSASGSYNEQFF

len: 13
v_gene: TRBV2
abundance: -
d_gene: TRBD1
CDR3aa: CASSVYRGQEQFF

len: 14
v_gene: TRBV5-1
abundance: many
d_gene: TRBD2
CDR3aa: CASSLGLAGDEQYF

len: 15
v_gene: TRBV7-6
abundance: many
d_gene: -
CDR3aa: CASSLTWAGQETQYF

len: 12
v_gene: TRBV25-1
abundance: many
d_gene: -
CDR3aa: CASSDRAAEAFF

len: 16
v_gene: TRBV7-2
abundance: many
d_gene: TRBD2
CDR3aa: CASSPGTSGNTDTQYF

len: 15
v_gene: TRBV7-9
abundance: many
d_gene: -
CDR3aa: CASSLGDPSRTEVFF

len: 13
v_gene: TRBV7-2
abundance: -
d_gene: -
CDR3aa: CASSQGVYGGYTF

len: 15
v_gene: TRBV2
abundance: many
d_gene: -
CDR3aa: CASGTRGGRGDIQYF